The T cell receptor (beta chain) described here comes from a study of vaccination effects on CD4 cells after COVID-19. The data were produced by immunoSEQ multiplex PCR, yet TCRdb's version contains in-frame clones alone and is incomplete. Of under 20,000 clones listed, about 74% were seen once; the top ten hold roughly 17%. After expansion with viral peptide pools in the ViraFEST assay, antigen-specific CD4+ T cells were sequenced. Upon completion of roughly ten days in culture, CD4+ T cells were isolated. This person caught SARS-CoV-2 sometime from March to December 2020, and PCR testing confirmed the infection. A half-medium replacement with IL-2 medium was carried out on days 3 and 7. This clone was counted a single time. Its antigen is currently unknown. Study-wide findings and caveats: Late post-vaccination, clones induced by infection and those induced by vaccine underwent marked clonal contraction.

The CDR3 runs 15 residues. V shed 0 bases and J 2 bases; nucleotides not matched to a gene: 4. Germline assignment: CDR1 SGHNT and CDR2 YYREEE (reference sequence). Specimen: CD4+ T cells from PBMCs cultured with SARS-CoV-2 spike peptides, collected before COVID-19 vaccination. The chain carries TRBV5-4 and TRBJ1-2; 7 bases fit TRBD1. The clonotype was recovered from a human donor who had a prior SARS-CoV-2 infection. DNA for the CDR3: TGTGCCAGCAGCTTGGGGTCAGGGGGAAACTATGGCTACACCTTC. Protein: CASSLGSGGNYGYTF.